This entry describes one TCR beta chain. The data stem from a study of cytomegalovirus exposure and HLA in healthy donors. Researchers ran the PCR with 60 Vbeta and 13 Jbeta primers. Assay used: immunoSEQ multiplex PCR; TCRdb lists only in-frame clones, some missing. This repertoire shows under 85,000 clones, roughly two thirds found once; its top ten account for around 17%. V lost 1 base to trimming and J lost 8 bases, with 8 bases between them. The CDR3 consists of 12 residues. CDR1 and CDR2 (germline): SGHTA, FQGNSA. Material for sequencing was PBMCs. This clonotype was obtained from a man aged 35 to 55 in good health and CMV-seropositive. The chain recombines TRBV7-2 with TRBJ1-1, with a possible D match to TRBD1 (5 bases). The CDR3 nucleotides are TGTGCCAGCAGCTTAGGGACATCAGAAGCTTTCTTT. It translates to CASSLGTSEAFF.